What follows are 7 T cell receptor beta chains derived from one specimen sequenced in a study of T cells in Graves' hyperthyroidism and ophthalmopathy. TCR beta CDR3 sequences were amplified from RNA transcripts. Carried out on the TCR CDR3, a first-round RT-PCR used the HTBI primer set. TCRdb used MiXCR to reprocess the multiplex PCR reads, holding one entry per CDR3 protein. The table records about 46,000 distinct CDR3 sequences, roughly 49% of them present only once. Material for sequencing was peripheral blood or thyroid tissue (not recorded which). These receptors came from a woman in her forties or fifties with Graves' hyperthyroidism.

This clonotype occurred many times. This chain links TRBV6-2 or TRBV6-3 with TRBJ1-1; D is unresolved. V shed 2 bases and J shed 4 bases, with 17 bases lying between them. The V gene's germline CDR1 is MNHEY and CDR2 SVGEGT. CDR3 length: 16 residues. The CDR3 reads CASSYGLTGVSTEAFF. The CDR3 DNA is TGTGCCAGCAGTTACGGTTTAACTGGAGTGTCCACTGAAGCTTTCTTT.

V usage is TRBV15 and J usage is TRBJ2-5, with 7 bases identical to TRBD2. In germline, CDR1 is LNHNV, CDR2 YYDKDF (reference sequence). With 8 bases clipped from V and 5 bases from J, the junction kept 8 bases outside the gene matches. The CDR3 has 13 residues. The DNA for the CDR3 is TGTGCCACCGGAGGGAGGGCCAAGGAGACCCAGTACTTC. Its translation is CATGGRAKETQYF. The entire variable domain, with the rest obtained from reference TRBV15 and TRBJ2-5, is as follows: DAMVIQNPRYQVTQFGKPVTLSCSQTLNHNVMYWYQQKSSQAPKLLFHYYDKDFNNEADTPDNFQSRRPNTSFCFLDIRSPGLGDTAMYLCATGGRAKETQYFGPGTRLLVL.

This clonotype was detected ten times or more. This rearrangement joins TRBV18 to TRBJ1-5; the D is unclear. The germline V and J ends were trimmed by 1 base and 7 bases, with 8 bases remaining between them. Germline lookup yields CDR1 KGHSH and CDR2 LQKENI. The CDR3 loop spans 13 amino acids. The CDR3 region is CASSPRRGQPQHF. The CDR3 DNA reads as TGTGCCAGCTCACCACGGCGTGGGCAGCCCCAGCATTTT.

The chain uses TRBV2 and TRBJ1-4; possibly TRBD1 for D (5 bases). This CDR3 spans 14 amino acids. Trimming took off 7 bases at V and 0 bases at J, with 9 bases between the two ends. Germline CDR1 reads SNHLY; CDR2 reads FYNNEI. The CDR3 nucleotides are TGTGCCAGCACAACAGGTTCAACTAATGAAAAACTGTTTTTT. Residues: CASTTGSTNEKLFF.

This clonotype was found many times. J is TRBJ1-2 and V is TRBV10-3, with D uncertain. Germline-derived CDR1 and CDR2 are ENHRY and SYGVKD. The CDR3 sequence is 15 residues long. Trimming removed 3 bases at V and 0 bases at J, with 11 bases between. CDR3 DNA: TGTGCCATCAGTGAAACAGAGAGGGCTAACTATGGCTACACCTTC. It is translated as CAISETERANYGYTF.

This clonotype was counted many times. This rearrangement joins TRBV6-1 to TRBJ1-2; TRBD1 agrees at 7 bases. From germline, CDR1 is MNHNS and CDR2 SASEGT. J lost 4 bases, V lost 6 bases, and 5 bases had no gene match. CDR3 length equals 13 residues. CDR3 coding DNA: TGTGCCAGCAGGGAAACAGGGGTCTATGGCTACACCTTC. Protein product: CASRETGVYGYTF.

This clonotype was counted at least ten times. Compared with germline, one end of the junction differs, possibly owing to a read error. The gene calls are TRBV12-3 or TRBV12-4 and TRBJ1-5, with 8 bases lining up with TRBD1. The CDR3 is 14 amino acids. The CDR3 spells CASSPDRGDHPQHF. CDR3 nucleotides: TGTGCCAGCAGCCCTGACAGGGGCGATCACCCCCAGCATTTT.